This T cell receptor beta chain was observed in a study of T cell repertoires in cytomegalovirus infection. Overall study: Matching HLA type and CMV infection were both indicated by public TCR beta signatures. Study results and caveats: Individuals carrying CMV plus the relevant HLA were identified by cumulative frequency of public TCR beta families. HLA-C-restricted TCR beta clonotypes specific for CMV led the ex vivo response.

TCRdb re-called the reads with MiXCR, one entry per CDR3 protein. The repertoire holds around 330,000 distinct CDR3 sequences, with about a sixth as singletons. This clonotype was seen ten or more times. No antigen is known for it. The sequence derives from a human donor in good health (CMV status not recorded). Some clones in this sample may be carry-over from other donors' samples. Sequences were obtained from PBMCs.

The CDR3 protein is CASSRTGSINEQFF. The CDR3, as DNA: TGCGCCAGCAGTAGGACAGGGTCCATCAATGAGCAGTTCTTC. The V call is TRBV4-1, the J call TRBJ2-1; 8 nucleotides agree with TRBD1. Germline CDR1 is MGHRA and CDR2 is YSYEKL. After removal of 6 bases from V and 6 bases from J, the junction contained 7 bases not matched to a gene. This CDR3 has 14 residues.